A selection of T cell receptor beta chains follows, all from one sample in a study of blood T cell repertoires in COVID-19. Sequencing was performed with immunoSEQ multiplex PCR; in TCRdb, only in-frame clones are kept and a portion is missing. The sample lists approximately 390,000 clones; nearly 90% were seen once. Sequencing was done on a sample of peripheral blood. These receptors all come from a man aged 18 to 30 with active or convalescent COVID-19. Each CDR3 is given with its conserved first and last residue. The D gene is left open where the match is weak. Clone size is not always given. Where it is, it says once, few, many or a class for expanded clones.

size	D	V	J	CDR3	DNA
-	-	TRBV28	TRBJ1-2	CASSLSFFGYTF	TGTGCCAGCAGTTTATCCTTTTTTGGCTACACCTTC
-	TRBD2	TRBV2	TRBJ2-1	CASSGTSGIPILDEQFF	TGTGCCAGCAGTGGGACTAGCGGGATCCCCATTTTGGATGAGCAGTTCTTC
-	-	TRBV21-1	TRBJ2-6	CASSQTGANVLTF	TGTGCCAGCAGCCAGACTGGGGCCAACGTGCTGACTTTC
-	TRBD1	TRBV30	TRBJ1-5	CAWTGTGEQPQHF	TGTGCCTGGACCGGGACAGGGGAACAGCCCCAGCATTTT
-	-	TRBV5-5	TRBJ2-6	CASSLIKGAGANVLTF	TGTGCCAGCAGCTTGATCAAGGGGGCTGGGGCCAACGTCCTGACTTTC
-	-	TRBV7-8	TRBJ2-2	CASSLVYFNGELFF	TGTGCCAGCAGCTTAGTATACTTCAACGGGGAGCTGTTTTTT
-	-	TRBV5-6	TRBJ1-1	CASSSVLNTEAFF	TGTGCCAGCAGTTCCGTCTTGAACACTGAAGCTTTCTTT
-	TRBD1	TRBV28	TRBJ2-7	CASSPTGTGFYEQYF	TGTGCCAGCAGTCCAACCGGGACAGGGTTCTACGAGCAGTACTTC
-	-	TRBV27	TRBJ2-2	CASSSLLNTGELFF	TGTGCCAGCAGTTCCCTCCTGAACACCGGGGAGCTGTTTTTT
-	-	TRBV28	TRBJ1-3	CASSLSGGYTIYF	TGTGCCAGCAGTTTATCGGGGGGTTACACCATATATTTT
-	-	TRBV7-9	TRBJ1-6	CASSLEVVGSPLHF	TGTGCCAGCAGCTTAGAAGTAGTCGGTTCACCCCTCCACTTT
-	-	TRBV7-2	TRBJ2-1	CASSLDPDGAQFF	TGTGCCAGCAGCTTAGACCCAGACGGAGCGCAGTTCTTC
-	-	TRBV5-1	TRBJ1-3	CASSLSRDSGNTIYF	TGCGCCAGCAGCTTGTCCAGGGACTCTGGAAACACCATATATTTT
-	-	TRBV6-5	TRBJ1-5	CASRTDRWGNQPQHF	TGTGCCAGCAGGACTGACAGGTGGGGCAATCAGCCCCAGCATTTT
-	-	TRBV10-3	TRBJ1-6	CANSLSSYNSPLHF	TGTGCCAACTCGCTGAGCTCCTATAATTCACCCCTCCACTTT
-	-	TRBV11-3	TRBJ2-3	CASSLGHKATDTQYF	TGTGCCAGCAGCTTGGGGCATAAGGCCACAGATACGCAGTATTTT
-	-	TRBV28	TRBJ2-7	CASSLRLTPYEQYF	TGTGCCAGCAGTTTACGACTAACTCCCTACGAGCAGTACTTC
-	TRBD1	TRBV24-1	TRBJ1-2	CATSDLRQGAGYTF	TGTGCCACCAGTGATTTGCGGCAGGGGGCTGGCTACACCTTC
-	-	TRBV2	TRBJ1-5	CASIGRSNQPQHF	TGTGCCAGCATTGGGAGGAGCAATCAGCCCCAGCATTTT
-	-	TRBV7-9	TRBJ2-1	CASSLASLVKFF	TGTGCCAGCAGCTTAGCGAGTCTAGTAAAGTTCTTC
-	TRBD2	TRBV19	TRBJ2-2	CASRSGRAGTGELFF	TGTGCCAGTAGGAGCGGGAGGGCCGGCACCGGGGAGCTGTTTTTT
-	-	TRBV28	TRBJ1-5	CATRDSDSNQPQHF	TGTGCCACTCGGGACTCCGATAGCAATCAGCCCCAGCATTTT
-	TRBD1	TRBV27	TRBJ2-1	CASSNAGTGYHEQFF	TGTGCCAGCAGCAACGCCGGGACAGGGTACCATGAGCAGTTCTTC
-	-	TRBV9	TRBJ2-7	CASTPGRTPRPIYEQYF	TGTGCCAGCACCCCAGGCCGGACTCCACGCCCAATATACGAGCAGTACTTC
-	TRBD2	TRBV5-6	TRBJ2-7	CASSLALAGYEQYF	TGTGCCAGCAGCTTGGCGCTAGCGGGGTACGAGCAGTACTTC
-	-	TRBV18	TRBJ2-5	CASSPPTTNRETQYF	TGTGCCAGCTCACCACCGACGACAAATCGAGAGACCCAGTACTTC
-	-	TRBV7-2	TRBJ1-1	CASSLATWNTEAFF	TGTGCCAGCAGCCTCGCTACCTGGAACACTGAAGCTTTCTTT
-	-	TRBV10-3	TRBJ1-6	CAIGDRTNSPLHF	TGTGCCATCGGAGACCGAACAAATTCACCCCTCCACTTT
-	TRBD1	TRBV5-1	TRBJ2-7	CASSLPGQVRGEQYF	TGCGCCAGCAGCTTACCGGGACAGGTCCGCGGCGAGCAGTACTTC
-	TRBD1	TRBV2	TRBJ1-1	CASTSNSGGGFGNTEAFF	TGTGCCAGCACATCAAATTCAGGGGGCGGGTTTGGGAACACTGAAGCTTTCTTT
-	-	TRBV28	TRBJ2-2	CASGGRAPTGELFF	TGTGCCAGCGGTGGCAGGGCCCCCACCGGGGAGCTGTTTTTT
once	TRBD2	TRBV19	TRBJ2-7	CASSKSGTSSYEQYF	TGTGCCAGTAGTAAAAGCGGGACGAGCTCCTACGAGCAGTACTTC
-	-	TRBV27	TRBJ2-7	CASSLTGSGEQYF	TGTGCCAGCAGTCTCACAGGGTCGGGCGAGCAGTACTTC
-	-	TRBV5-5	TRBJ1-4	CASSLGGLATNEKLFF	TGTGCCAGCAGCTTGGGCGGACTTGCAACTAATGAAAAACTGTTTTTT
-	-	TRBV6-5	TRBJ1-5	CASRGPNQPQHF	TGTGCCAGCAGGGGGCCTAATCAGCCCCAGCATTTT
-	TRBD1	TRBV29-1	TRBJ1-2	CSVGPQGDGYTF	TGCAGCGTAGGTCCACAGGGGGATGGCTACACCTTC
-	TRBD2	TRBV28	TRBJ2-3	CATNGKIAGVSVIRTDTQYF	TGTGCCACCAATGGGAAGATAGCGGGAGTTTCCGTGATACGCACAGATACGCAGTATTTT
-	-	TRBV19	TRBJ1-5	CASSISGAGQPQHF	TGTGCCAGTAGTATTTCAGGGGCCGGTCAGCCCCAGCATTTT
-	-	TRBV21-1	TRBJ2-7	CASSRDRGSCYEQYF	TGTGCCAGCAGCCGGGACAGGGGGAGTTGTTACGAGCAGTACTTC
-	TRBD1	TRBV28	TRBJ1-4	CASSKRQGLFF	TGTGCCAGCAGTAAACGACAGGGACTGTTTTTT
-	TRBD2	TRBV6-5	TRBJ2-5	CASSYGLAETQYF	TGTGCCAGCAGTTATGGACTAGCAGAGACCCAGTACTTC
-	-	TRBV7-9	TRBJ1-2	CASNLGGPYGYTF	TGTGCCAGCAACCTGGGGGGACCCTATGGCTACACCTTC
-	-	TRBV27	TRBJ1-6	CASSFGQSSYNSPLHF	TGTGCCAGCAGTTTTGGACAGAGCTCCTATAATTCACCCCTCCACTTT
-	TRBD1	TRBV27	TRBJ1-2	CASNSRDRDLYGYTF	TGTGCCAGCAACTCCCGGGACAGGGACCTCTATGGCTACACCTTC
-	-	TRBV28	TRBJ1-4	CASSRQGTTNEKLFF	TGTGCCAGCAGTCGTCAGGGGACAACTAATGAAAAACTGTTTTTT
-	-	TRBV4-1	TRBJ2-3	CAAGELVSTDTQYF	TGCGCCGCCGGGGAACTGGTTAGCACAGATACGCAGTATTTT
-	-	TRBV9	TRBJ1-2	CASSVARGLGYTF	TGTGCCAGCAGCGTAGCTAGAGGGCTGGGCTACACCTTC
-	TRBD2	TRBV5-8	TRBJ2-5	CASSLNLGLAAETQYF	TGTGCCAGCAGCTTGAACTTAGGACTAGCAGCAGAGACCCAGTACTTC
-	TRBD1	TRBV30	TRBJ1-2	CAWSVPGGHYGYTF	TGTGCCTGGAGTGTACCAGGGGGCCACTATGGCTACACCTTC
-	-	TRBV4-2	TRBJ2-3	CASSQGTVLGTDTQYF	TGTGCCAGCAGCCAGGGGACTGTCTTGGGCACAGATACGCAGTATTTT
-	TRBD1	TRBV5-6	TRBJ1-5	CASSWGQAGQPQHF	TGTGCCAGCAGCTGGGGACAGGCCGGACAGCCCCAGCATTTT
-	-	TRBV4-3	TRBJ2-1	CASSQVSTVNNEQFF	TGCGCCAGCAGCCAAGTATCCACAGTCAACAATGAGCAGTTCTTC
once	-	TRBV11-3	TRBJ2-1	CASSARGLSSYNEQFF	TGTGCCAGCAGCGCTAGGGGGTTAAGCTCCTACAATGAGCAGTTCTTC
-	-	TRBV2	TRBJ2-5	CASNRGTGTKQETQYF	TGTGCCAGCAATAGAGGGACCGGGACAAAACAAGAGACCCAGTACTTC
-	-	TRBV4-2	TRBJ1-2	CASSQGGVDRGYTF	TGTGCCAGCAGCCAAGGGGGAGTGGATCGGGGCTACACCTTC